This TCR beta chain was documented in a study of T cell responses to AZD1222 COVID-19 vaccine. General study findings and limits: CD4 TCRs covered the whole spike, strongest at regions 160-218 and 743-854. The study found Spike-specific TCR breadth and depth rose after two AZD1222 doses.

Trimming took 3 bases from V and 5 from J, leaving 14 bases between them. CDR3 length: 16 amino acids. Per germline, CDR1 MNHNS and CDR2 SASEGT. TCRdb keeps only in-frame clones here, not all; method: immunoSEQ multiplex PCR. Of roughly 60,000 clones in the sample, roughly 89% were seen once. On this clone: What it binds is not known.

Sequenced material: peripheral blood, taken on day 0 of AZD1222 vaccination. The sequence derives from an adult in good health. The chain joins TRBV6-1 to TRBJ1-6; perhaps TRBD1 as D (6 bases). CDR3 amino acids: CASSEWVGGHNSPLHF. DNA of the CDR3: TGTGCCAGCAGTGAGTGGGTGGGGGGCCATAATTCACCCCTCCACTTT.